This T cell receptor (beta chain) comes out of a study of multiple sclerosis patients with progressive multifocal leukoencephalopathy. Time point indicated: time of PML onset. PML in natalizumab-treated patients developed after between about 15 and 56 months of natalizumab therapy. At PML onset, T3 blood samples were taken. Trimming took 3 bases from V and 4 from J; bases not matched to a gene: 7. Germline V CDR1 and CDR2: MGHRA, YSYEKL. The CDR3 contains 16 residues. Sequencing was performed with immunoSEQ multiplex PCR; in TCRdb, only in-frame clones are kept and a portion is missing. This repertoire shows tens of thousands of clones, approximately 84% found once; its top ten account for less than 3.5%.

The sample here was PBMCs, taken from a patient treated with natalizumab. The chain has TRBV4-1 and TRBJ2-4; 9 nucleotides align to TRBD2. The sequence was obtained from a human donor with progressive multifocal leukoencephalopathy. Here the CDR3 DNA reads TGCGCCAGCAGCCAGCCACCGACTAGCGGTAAAAACATTCAGTACTTC. Protein: CASSQPPTSGKNIQYF.